This is a list of T cell receptor beta chains from one sample in a study of regulatory T cells in long-lasting Graves disease. Each CDR3 protein is one row after TCRdb ran MiXCR on the multiplex PCR reads. The top ten clones hold roughly 13% of a sample with about 430,000 distinct CDR3 sequences, about 21% of them seen once. This material consisted of peripheral blood mononuclear cells (PBMCs), taken when the disease was refractory, from a patient treated with antithyroid drugs. The receptors come from a female donor with Graves disease. Each CDR3 is given with its conserved first and last residue. D genes are given only for firm matches. Clone size appears in some rows only: once, few, many, or a class for an expanded clone.

TGTGCCAGCAGCCAAGGACAGGGCTGGGAGACCCAGTACTTC CASSQGQGWETQYF TRBV4-2 few TRBD1 TRBJ2-5
TGTGCCAGCAGCTACGACGATACCTACGAGCAGTACTTC CASSYDDTYEQYF TRBV7-6 NA NA TRBJ2-7
TGCGCCAGCAGCCAAGCGCCCGGGGACGACGGCAATCAGCCCCAGCATTTT CASSQAPGDDGNQPQHF TRBV4-1 NA NA TRBJ1-5
TGTGCCAGCAGCCAGGGGACGGCGTACGAGCAGTACTTC CASSQGTAYEQYF TRBV7-9 NA NA TRBJ2-7
TGTGCCAGCAGTTTTTCCCTTTCAGGGGCGGGTTACGAGCAGTACTTC CASSFSLSGAGYEQYF TRBV27 many NA TRBJ2-7
TGTGCCAGCTCACTGACGGCAACTAATGAAAAACTGTTTTTT CASSLTATNEKLFF TRBV18 many NA TRBJ1-4
TGTGCCAGCAGTTTAGGGTCAGCGGGGCTCGCCGGGGAGCTGTTTTTT CASSLGSAGLAGELFF TRBV28 many TRBD2 TRBJ2-2
TGCGCCAGCAAAGGGACGCTATACGCTGAAGCTTTCTTT CASKGTLYAEAFF TRBV5-1 few NA TRBJ1-1
TGCAGTGCTACGGGACATACGAGCTCCTACGAGCAGTACTTC CSATGHTSSYEQYF TRBV20-1 many NA TRBJ2-7
TGTGCCAGCATGTTGAATAGCAATCAGCCCCAGCATTTT CASMLNSNQPQHF TRBV6-2/TRBV6-3 many NA TRBJ1-5
TGTGCCAGCAGCTTAGATTGGTCAGACCAGCCCCAGCATTTT CASSLDWSDQPQHF TRBV11-2 many NA TRBJ1-5
TGTGCCAGCTCCCCGGTCAACGATAATTCACCCCTCCACTTT CASSPVNDNSPLHF TRBV6-1 many NA TRBJ1-6
TGTGCCAACAGTTTATCGACCGGGGAGCTGTTTTTT CANSLSTGELFF TRBV27 NA NA TRBJ2-2
TGTGCCACCCGACTAGCGAAAACCTACGAGCAGTACTTC CATRLAKTYEQYF TRBV28 many TRBD2 TRBJ2-7
TGTGCCAGCAGCCAGGGAGGGAAACCAGATACGCAGTATTTT CASSQGGKPDTQYF TRBV28 few TRBD2 TRBJ2-3
TGTACCGTACCGGGACTAGCCTCCGGGGAGCTGTTTTTT CTVPGLASGELFF TRBV10-3 few TRBD2 TRBJ2-2
TGTGCCAGCTCTGGCAGGTCCTATAATTCACCCCTCCACTTT CASSGRSYNSPLHF TRBV28 many NA TRBJ1-6
TGTGCCAGCTCTCAACAGGGGGTGGATGAAGCTTTCTTT CASSQQGVDEAFF TRBV18 NA TRBD1 TRBJ1-1
TGTGCCAGCAGTTACCTTATTCCGGACGCGGGACAGCCCCAGCATTTT CASSYLIPDAGQPQHF TRBV6-9 NA NA TRBJ1-5
TGTGCCAGCAGTTCCCTCGGACTAGCGGGAGATGGGGCCAAAAACATTCAGTACTTC CASSSLGLAGDGAKNIQYF TRBV27 many TRBD2 TRBJ2-4
TGTGCCAGCAGTGAAGACTTGGGAGATACGCAGTATTTT CASSEDLGDTQYF TRBV2 NA NA TRBJ2-3
TGCGCCAGCAGCCTTAACAGGGACCGGTCCTACGAGCAGTACTTC CASSLNRDRSYEQYF TRBV5-1 NA NA TRBJ2-7
TGTGCCAGCTCACCCAATTCATACTACGAGCAGTACTTC CASSPNSYYEQYF TRBV18 NA NA TRBJ2-7
TGTGCCAGCAGTCCCAGGCCCGGCACATCGGGACAGAAGGGCCAAGAGACCCAGTACTTC CASSPRPGTSGQKGQETQYF TRBV28 many TRBD1 TRBJ2-5
TGCAGTGCTAGAGATTTGGGACTAGGCTCCTACGAGCAGTACTTC CSARDLGLGSYEQYF TRBV20-1 NA TRBD2 TRBJ2-7
TGTGCCAGCAGTCTTACAGGGGACGGAAACACCATATATTTT CASSLTGDGNTIYF TRBV27 NA TRBD1 TRBJ1-3
TGTGCCAGCAGACGAACGACAACCAAGACTTCCACAGATACGCAGTATTTT CASRRTTTKTSTDTQYF TRBV2 few NA TRBJ2-3
TGCAGTGCCCCGGACAGGGGCGTCACTGAAGCTTTCTTT CSAPDRGVTEAFF TRBV20-1 many TRBD1 TRBJ1-1
TGTGCCAGCAGCCTGGGACGGTTCGGGGAGCTGTTTTTT CASSLGRFGELFF TRBV28 many NA TRBJ2-2
TGCAGTGCTAGAGCGGGAGGAGGACAGACCCAGTACTTC CSARAGGGQTQYF TRBV20-1 NA TRBD2 TRBJ2-5
TGTGCCAGCAGCTCAAGTTTCGGGCTCTTGAACACTGAAGCTTTCTTT CASSSSFGLLNTEAFF TRBV7-9 once NA TRBJ1-1
TGTGCCAGCTCATCGAAAACAGAAATGGGCAATCAGCCCCAGCATTTT CASSSKTEMGNQPQHF TRBV18 NA NA TRBJ1-5
TGTGCCAGCTCACCATCGCAGGGAAGAGATGGCTACACCTTC CASSPSQGRDGYTF TRBV18 many NA TRBJ1-2
TGCGCCAGCAGTTCGACAGGGGTGGGGTCCTACGAGCAGTACTTC CASSSTGVGSYEQYF TRBV5-1 many TRBD1 TRBJ2-7
TGTGCCACCAGCAGCCAGGGAGCCGAAAAACTGTTTTTT CATSSQGAEKLFF TRBV15 NA NA TRBJ1-4
TGTGCCAGCAGTAGTCCCGGCCCCCAGGCACCCGATGAGCAGTTCTTC CASSSPGPQAPDEQFF TRBV28 NA NA TRBJ2-1
TGTGCCAGCAGCCCCTGGGACGGATCCTACGAGCAGTACTTC CASSPWDGSYEQYF TRBV5-1 NA NA TRBJ2-7
TGTGCCTGGAGTCGGACAGGGGAGAGGCCCCAGCATTTT CAWSRTGERPQHF TRBV30 NA TRBD1 TRBJ1-5
TGTGCCAGTAGTAGGGAGCATCAGCCCCAGCATTTT CASSREHQPQHF TRBV19 NA NA TRBJ1-5
TGTGCCACCAGCAGAGAAGGCCAGGGGGGCACTGAAGCTTTCTTT CATSREGQGGTEAFF TRBV15 many TRBD1 TRBJ1-1
TGTGCCAGCAGCTTGGGACCGGGACAGAGAGTTTATGGCTACACCTTC CASSLGPGQRVYGYTF TRBV11-2 many TRBD1 TRBJ1-2
TGTGCCTGGAGTCCTGGGAACATTCAGTACTTC CAWSPGNIQYF TRBV30 many NA TRBJ2-4
TGTGCCAGCACGGACACTAGCGGGAGGGTCGGCGAGCAGTACTTC CASTDTSGRVGEQYF TRBV28 many TRBD2 TRBJ2-7
TGTGCCAGTAGTATCGGGGAGAGCTCCTACGAGCAGTACTTC CASSIGESSYEQYF TRBV19 NA NA TRBJ2-7
TGCAGTGCTAGAGATCCGGCTAGCGGGGATTACGAGCAGTACTTC CSARDPASGDYEQYF TRBV20-1 NA TRBD2 TRBJ2-7
TGTGCCAGCAGTGGACAGGGAGCTAACTATGGCTACACCTTC CASSGQGANYGYTF TRBV12-3/TRBV12-4 many TRBD1 TRBJ1-2
TGTGCCAGCAGCTGCCCGGGAGGGCTGGAGACCCAGTACTTC CASSCPGGLETQYF TRBV7-6 NA TRBD2 TRBJ2-5
TGTGCCAGCAGCTTTTCAAAACCCGATAGCAATCAGCCCCAGCATTTT CASSFSKPDSNQPQHF TRBV7-9 NA NA TRBJ1-5
TGTGCCAGCAGTTTTTCGCAAACCATGAACACTGAAGCTTTCTTT CASSFSQTMNTEAFF TRBV28 many NA TRBJ1-1
TGTGCCAGCAGTTTCCAGAGCGGGAGGCCTCGGCAGACCCAGTACTTC CASSFQSGRPRQTQYF TRBV6-2/TRBV6-3 few TRBD2 TRBJ2-5
TGTGCCAGCAGCGTAGGGACCCAAGAGACCCAGTACTTC CASSVGTQETQYF TRBV9 many NA TRBJ2-5
TGTGCCAGCAGCCAACGGGACAGGGGAAACGGGGAGCTGTTTTTT CASSQRDRGNGELFF TRBV16 many TRBD1 TRBJ2-2
TGTGCCAGCAAATATCAGGCGGGAGGGCCGTTTAATGAGCAGTTCTTC CASKYQAGGPFNEQFF TRBV28 few TRBD2 TRBJ2-1
TGCGCCAGCAGCTTAGGCCAGATGGAATACGAGCAGTACTTC CASSLGQMEYEQYF TRBV5-1 few NA TRBJ2-7
TGTGCCAGCAGTCCTCAACTAGCGGAGCAGTTCTTC CASSPQLAEQFF TRBV28 NA TRBD2 TRBJ2-1
TGCGCCAGCAGCCAAATCGGGACAGGGGAAGGTGGCTACACCTTC CASSQIGTGEGGYTF TRBV4-1 few TRBD1 TRBJ1-2
TGTGCCAGCAGCAGGGACAGGGAAAGCAATCAGCCCCAGCATTTT CASSRDRESNQPQHF TRBV7-9 NA TRBD1 TRBJ1-5